Following are 21 T cell receptor beta chains from one sample sequenced in a study of T cell changes during pregnancy in multiple sclerosis. Sequencing was performed with immunoSEQ multiplex PCR; in TCRdb, only in-frame clones are kept and a portion is missing. The data show 65,000 to 85,000 clones, about 90% seen once. Material: CD4+ T cells from peripheral blood mononuclear cells, obtained after pregnancy. Receptor source: a female donor with multiple sclerosis, enrolled in a pregnancy study.

The V call is TRBV19, the J call TRBJ1-3; TRBD1 aligns across 9 bases. V shed 6 bases and J 0 bases; nucleotides not matched to a gene: 3. The V gene's germline CDR1 is LNHDA and CDR2 SQIVND (reference sequence). The CDR3 sequence is 15 residues long. CDR3 in amino acids: CASSRDRVSGNTIYF. CDR3 sequence (DNA): TGTGCCAGTAGCCGGGACAGGGTCTCTGGAAACACCATATATTTT.

The rearrangement links TRBV4-1 to TRBJ2-7; 10 bases map to TRBD1. The CDR3 consists of 15 residues. With 4 bases clipped from V and 5 bases from J, the junction kept 8 bases outside the gene matches. Germline CDR1 is MGHRA and CDR2 is YSYEKL. The CDR3 is CASSPEGTGVNEQYF. The CDR3 DNA is TGCGCCAGCAGCCCCGAAGGGACAGGGGTCAACGAGCAGTACTTC.

This rearrangement joins TRBV9 to TRBJ1-1; maybe TRBD1 (5 bases). This CDR3 has 14 residues. Germline V gives CDR1 SGDLS, CDR2 YYNGEE. V lost 0 bases and J lost 4, with 10 bases in between. In DNA form, the CDR3 reads TGTGCCAGCAGCGTAGCTCAGGGATTCACTGAAGCTTTCTTT. Encoded protein: CASSVAQGFTEAFF.

V gene TRBV6-5 combines with J gene TRBJ1-2; 9 nucleotides agree with TRBD1. This CDR3 spans 13 amino acids. Germline trimming cut 6 bases from V and 8 bases from J; bases unmatched to any gene: 7. Germline CDR1 reads MNHEY; CDR2 reads SVGAGI. The CDR3 region is CASRTGTGRGYTF. DNA for the CDR3: TGTGCCAGCAGGACCGGGACAGGGCGAGGCTACACCTTC.

The chain links TRBV5-1 to TRBJ2-6; TRBD1 agrees at 9 bases. This CDR3 is built from 18 residues. V lost 2 bases to trimming and J lost 4 bases; unmatched junction nucleotides: 10. CDR1 and CDR2 (germline): SGHRS, YFSETQ. CDR3: CASSFRTGERLGANVLTF. CDR3 bases: TGCGCCAGCAGCTTCCGGACAGGGGAGAGGCTGGGGGCCAACGTCCTGACTTTC. Together with reference TRBV5-1 and TRBJ2-6, the CDR3 gives the full variable domain: KAGVTQTPRYLIKTRGQQVTLSCSPISGHRSVSWYQQTPGQGLQFLFEYFSETQRNKGNFPGRFSGRQFSNSRSEMNVSTLELGDSALYLCASSFRTGERLGANVLTFGAGSRLTVL.

The rearrangement joins TRBV2 to TRBJ1-2; no definite D call. With 4 bases removed from V and 5 bases from J, the gap between germline ends came to 14 bases. Germline V gene data show CDR1 as SNHLY and CDR2 as FYNNEI. This CDR3 is 14 amino acids long. CDR3 region: CASSAVLVEYGYTF. The DNA for the CDR3 is TGTGCCAGCAGTGCGGTCTTGGTAGAATATGGCTACACCTTC.

The CDR3 DNA reads TGTGCCAGCAGTGAAGGCGGGGGGGTGTTTGTCACAGATACGCAGTATTTT. Protein: CASSEGGGVFVTDTQYF. This chain joins TRBV2 and TRBJ2-3; 9 positions match TRBD2. This CDR3 spans 17 amino acids. J was trimmed by 2 bases and V by 1 base; bases with no gene match: 7. Germline V gives CDR1 SNHLY, CDR2 FYNNEI. Together with reference TRBV2 and TRBJ2-3, the CDR3 gives the full variable domain: EPEVTQTPSHQVTQMGQEVILRCVPISNHLYFYWYRQILGQKVEFLVSFYNNEISEKSEIFDDQFSVERPDGSNFTLKIRSTKLEDSAMYFCASSEGGGVFVTDTQYFGPGTRLTVL.

This clone was counted a single time. The rearrangement links TRBV27 to TRBJ1-4; TRBD1 agrees at 10 bases. Germline loops: CDR1 MNHEY, CDR2 SMNVEV (reference sequence). This CDR3 contains 14 residues. The junction had 2 bases not matched to a gene; V was cut back by 2 bases and J by 8 bases. The CDR3 protein is CASSLRGQGEKLFF. CDR3 nucleotide sequence: TGTGCCAGCAGTTTAAGGGGACAGGGGGAAAAACTGTTTTTT.

The chain joins TRBV7-6 to TRBJ1-2; 10 bases line up with TRBD1. The CDR3 spans 15 residues. Unmatched junction bases numbered 4, after V lost 4 bases and J lost 2 bases. From germline, CDR1 is SGHVS and CDR2 FNYEAQ. The CDR3 sequence is CASSSGQGGNYGYTF. The DNA of the CDR3 is TGTGCCAGCAGCTCAGGACAGGGGGGCAACTATGGCTACACCTTC.

V and J are TRBV10-1 and TRBJ1-5, with unresolved D. The V gene's germline CDR1 is WNHNN and CDR2 SYGVQD (reference sequence). The CDR3 runs to 16 residues. With 6 bases removed from V and 5 bases from J, the gap between germline ends came to 20 bases. The CDR3 DNA sequence: TGCGCCAGCAGGGAGACTCGGACTGTAGGAGATCAGCCCCAGCATTTT. Protein product: CASRETRTVGDQPQHF.

The chain carries TRBV5-6 and TRBJ2-1, with TRBD2 matching over 14 bases. This CDR3 has 16 amino acids. J was trimmed by 7 bases and V by 6 bases; bases with no gene match: 9. Germline V gene sequence: CDR1 SGHDT, CDR2 YYEEEE. CDR3 sequence reads: CASTRWGLAGVNEQFF. The CDR3 coding sequence is TGTGCCAGCACCCGATGGGGACTAGCGGGAGTTAATGAGCAGTTCTTC.

The chain uses TRBV11-3 and TRBJ2-1, with 10 bases aligning to TRBD2. Germline V lookup: CDR1 SGHNT, CDR2 YENEEA. V gave up 1 base and J gave up 8 bases; unmatched junction bases: 5. The CDR3 extends over 15 amino acids. The CDR3 region is CASSLGLAGVYEQFF. DNA of the CDR3: TGTGCCAGCAGCTTAGGGCTAGCGGGAGTTTATGAGCAGTTCTTC.

The chain recombines TRBV2 with TRBJ2-7, with D possibly being TRBD1 (5 bases). From germline, CDR1 is SNHLY and CDR2 FYNNEI. The CDR3 sequence is 15 residues long. V dropped 2 bases and J dropped 5 bases, with 16 bases sitting between them. CDR3 sequence (DNA): TGTGCCAGCAGTGAAAACGCAGGGAAGATCCACGAGCAGTACTTC. Translation gives CASSENAGKIHEQYF.

The rearrangement links TRBV6-5 to TRBJ2-6; D is unresolved. The CDR3 spans 15 residues. Deletions cut 2 bases from V and 0 bases from J, with 5 bases between. Germline-derived CDR1 and CDR2 are MNHEY and SVGAGI. The CDR3 bases are TGTGCCAGCAGTTACCTCCCCTCTGGGGCCAACGTCCTGACTTTC. Its translation is CASSYLPSGANVLTF.

This clone was counted between two and nine times. The rearrangement uses TRBV30 and TRBJ1-1; 8 nucleotides line up with TRBD1. With V trimmed by 8 bases and J by 7 bases, 12 bases remained unmatched. Germline V gives CDR1 GTSNPN, CDR2 SVGIG (reference sequence). This CDR3 has 13 residues. CDR3 loop: CARRQGPGLEAFF. As DNA, the CDR3 is TGTGCCCGTAGACAGGGGCCAGGCCTTGAAGCTTTCTTT.

The chain uses TRBV6-1 and TRBJ1-1; D is undetermined. CDR1 MNHNS and CDR2 SASEGT come from the germline V gene. The CDR3 loop spans 14 amino acids. Trimming removed 0 bases from V and 5 bases from J, with 10 bases in between. Written as DNA, the CDR3 is TGTGCCAGCAGTGAAGCCGGGGTGGGGACTGAAGCTTTCTTT. This gives the protein CASSEAGVGTEAFF.

The chain recombines TRBV7-2 with TRBJ2-4, with D perhaps TRBD1 (6 bases). V was shortened by 5 bases and J by 2 bases, with 19 bases between the two germline ends. The V gene's germline CDR1 is SGHTA and CDR2 FQGNSA. The CDR3 totals 17 residues. DNA for the CDR3: TGTGCCAGCAGCGTCACGCCCCACAGGGTCACCAAAAACATTCAGTACTTC. It yields the protein CASSVTPHRVTKNIQYF.

The CDR3 nucleotides read TGCGCCAGCAGCTTGGATGAGAGCTCCTACAATGAGCAGTTCTTC. The encoded protein is CASSLDESSYNEQFF. The chain recombines TRBV5-1 with TRBJ2-1, with D hard to call. Germline values: CDR1 SGHRS, CDR2 YFSETQ. The CDR3 has 15 residues. Trimming left V 0 bases short and J 0 bases short, with 7 bases between.

The rearrangement links TRBV5-1 to TRBJ2-1; 13 bases align to TRBD2. The germline V gene has CDR1 SGHRS and CDR2 YFSETQ. There are 16 residues in the CDR3. V dropped 6 bases and J dropped 1; count of bases not matched to a gene: 4. CDR3 coding DNA: TGCGCCAGCAAGGGGACTAGCGGGGTGTCCTACAATGAGCAGTTCTTC. Residues: CASKGTSGVSYNEQFF.

The V and J genes are TRBV19 and TRBJ2-5; 7 nucleotides agree with TRBD2. CDR1 LNHDA and CDR2 SQIVND come from the germline V gene (reference sequence). Trimming at V came to 5 bases and at J to 5 bases, leaving 14 bases not matched to a gene. The CDR3 runs to 16 residues. The CDR3 DNA is TGTGCCAGTAGTCTCTCTGGACTAGATTTCTTTGAGACCCAGTACTTC. Protein product: CASSLSGLDFFETQYF.

The chain's CDR3 is CASSQEVAGGVMGETQYF. Here the CDR3 DNA reads TGCGCCAGCAGCCAAGAAGTAGCGGGGGGCGTAATGGGAGAGACCCAGTACTTC. V usage is TRBV4-1 and J usage is TRBJ2-5, with 10 bases lining up with TRBD2. V trimming: 0 bases; J trimming: 4 bases; junction bases outside the gene matches: 11. This CDR3 contains 18 residues. CDR1 MGHRA and CDR2 YSYEKL come from the germline V gene.